This passage covers 3 T cell receptor beta chains from one sample sequenced in a study of CD8+CD57+ T cells in acquired aplastic anemia (dated by TCRdb to the late 2010s). The listed sequencing device is Illumina HiSeq 2000. Profiling of TCR beta VDJ combinations and CDR3 sequences used genomic DNA as the template. In-frame beta chains were kept once TCRdb had trimmed the public reads at Q25 with fastp and called clones with MiXCR. Identical CDR3 protein sequences are pooled into one entry, listed with their most common genes and DNA. This sample holds around 200,000 distinct CDR3 sequences; 60% to 80% were observed only once. Of the sample, around three fifths falls within the top ten clones. Flow cytometry had shown CD8+CD57+ cell expansion in the patients selected for sequencing. The sequenced sample was sorted CD4+, CD8+, or CD8+CD57+ T cells (not recorded which) from PBMCs. The receptors here all came from a human donor with aplastic anemia.

The chain joins TRBV7-9 to TRBJ1-6, with D possibly TRBD1 on 6 matching bases. V was cut by 0 bases and J by 10 bases, with 10 bases left in between. The CDR3 runs 14 residues. Looked up from germline, CDR1 is SEHNR and CDR2 is FQNEAQ (reference sequence). The CDR3 DNA sequence: TGTGCCAGCAGCTTAGCGACAGGAAAATCACCCCTCCACTTT. It translates to CASSLATGKSPLHF.

This clonotype was counted between two and nine times. The V and J genes are TRBV2 and TRBJ1-1, with D hard to call. CDR3 size: 13 residues. Trimming cost V 5 bases and J 1 base, with 8 bases left between them. Germline CDR1 and CDR2: SNHLY and FYNNEI. DNA of the CDR3: TGTGCCAGCAGTAACCATAGGAACACTGAAGCTTTCTTT. This gives the protein CASSNHRNTEAFF.

This clonotype turned up a few times. CDR3 sequence: CASRGPAGYEQYF. CDR3 nucleotide sequence: TGTGCCAGCAGGGGCCCGGCGGGCTACGAGCAGTACTTC. This rearrangement joins TRBV7-9 to TRBJ2-7, with TRBD2 as a possible D gene (5 bases). V was trimmed by 6 bases and J by 3 bases, leaving 12 bases between them. The CDR3 runs to 13 residues. Germline CDR1 is SEHNR and CDR2 is FQNEAQ (reference sequence).